This entry lists 7 T cell receptor beta chains sequenced from one sample in a study of T cell responses to AZD1222 COVID-19 vaccine. Profiling relied on immunoSEQ multiplex PCR, and the TCRdb table lists in-frame clones only, not all of them. The sample contains some 150,000 clones, around 89% of which appear only once. This specimen was peripheral blood, taken 28 days after the second AZD1222 dose. These receptors all stem from an adult who received the AZD1222 COVID-19 vaccine.

This chain uses TRBV3-1 (or the pseudogene TRBV3-2) with TRBJ2-6; D unclear. Trimming removed 4 bases from V and 0 bases from J, with 4 bases in between. The CDR3 sequence is 14 residues long. Germline values: CDR1 LGHDT, CDR2 YNNKEL (reference sequence). Written as DNA, the CDR3 is TGTGCCAGCAGCCTGAGCTCTGGGGCCAACGTCCTGACTTTC. Encoded protein: CASSLSSGANVLTF.

A single count supports this clone. The chain is built from TRBV18 and TRBJ2-7; 7 positions match TRBD2. Germline CDR1 KGHSH, CDR2 LQKENI. The CDR3 length is 15 residues. V lost 3 bases and J lost 7; bases outside the gene matches: 12. The CDR3 coding sequence is TGTGCCAGCTCACCGGATTCGGGCGGGGGTAGGGAGCAGTACTTC. As protein: CASSPDSGGGREQYF.

The CDR3, as DNA: TGCGCCAGCAGCCAAGAGCGGGGGGACTATGGCTACACCTTC. Its protein product is CASSQERGDYGYTF. The chain is built from TRBV4-1 and TRBJ1-2; D may be TRBD1 (5 bases). The CDR3 runs to 14 residues. From germline, CDR1 is MGHRA and CDR2 YSYEKL. V dropped 0 bases and J dropped 3 bases, with 8 bases sitting between them.

Only a few counts were recorded for this clone. The chain couples TRBV19 to TRBJ1-5; D not certain. Germline V gene lookup returns CDR1 LNHDA and CDR2 SQIVND (reference sequence). V was shortened by 8 bases and J by 0 bases, with 17 bases between the two germline ends. This CDR3 has 16 amino acids. DNA of the CDR3: TGTGCCAGTTCCTTACGAGGAAGGGCTAGCAATCAGCCCCAGCATTTT. It translates to CASSLRGRASNQPQHF.

This sequence joins TRBV5-1 and TRBJ2-5; the match to TRBD1 covers 10 bases. From germline, CDR1 is SGHRS and CDR2 YFSETQ. The CDR3 is 15 amino acids. With V trimmed by 0 bases and J by 3 bases, 2 bases remained unmatched. CDR3 protein: CASSLVGTGEETQYF. The DNA of the CDR3 is TGCGCCAGCAGCTTGGTTGGGACAGGGGAAGAGACCCAGTACTTC.

The rearrangement joins TRBV7-9 to TRBJ2-5; D ambiguous. The CDR3 spans 12 residues. V lost 5 bases and J 1 base, leaving 5 bases between the germline ends. CDR1 SEHNR and CDR2 FQNEAQ come from the germline V gene (reference sequence). The CDR3 bases are TGTGCCAGCAGCGCAGTCCAAGAGACCCAGTACTTC. Translating it yields CASSAVQETQYF. The full variable domain, completed using reference TRBV7-9 and TRBJ2-5, is DTGVSQNPRHKITKRGQNVTFRCDPISEHNRLYWYRQTLGQGPEFLTYFQNEAQLEKSRLLSDRFSAERPKGSFSTLEIQRTEQGDSAMYLCASSAVQETQYFGPGTRLLVL.

The table lists this clone with a count of one. The chain has TRBV14 and TRBJ1-2; maybe TRBD1 (5 bases). The CDR3 has 14 amino acids. V shed 3 bases and J shed 2 bases, with 10 bases lying between them. Germline V gene sequence: CDR1 SGHDN, CDR2 FVKESK. CDR3 in DNA: TGTGCCAGCAGCCACCCCGACAGCAACTATGGCTACACCTTC. Protein product: CASSHPDSNYGYTF.